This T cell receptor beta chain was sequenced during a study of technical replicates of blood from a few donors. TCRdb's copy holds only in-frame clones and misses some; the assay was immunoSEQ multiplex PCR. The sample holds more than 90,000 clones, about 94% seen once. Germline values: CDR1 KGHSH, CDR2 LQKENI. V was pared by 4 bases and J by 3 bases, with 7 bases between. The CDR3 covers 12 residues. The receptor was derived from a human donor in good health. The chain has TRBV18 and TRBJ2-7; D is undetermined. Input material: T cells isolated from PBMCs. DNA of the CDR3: TGTGCCAGCTCACGAGCCGACTACGAGCAGTACTTC. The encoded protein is CASSRADYEQYF.